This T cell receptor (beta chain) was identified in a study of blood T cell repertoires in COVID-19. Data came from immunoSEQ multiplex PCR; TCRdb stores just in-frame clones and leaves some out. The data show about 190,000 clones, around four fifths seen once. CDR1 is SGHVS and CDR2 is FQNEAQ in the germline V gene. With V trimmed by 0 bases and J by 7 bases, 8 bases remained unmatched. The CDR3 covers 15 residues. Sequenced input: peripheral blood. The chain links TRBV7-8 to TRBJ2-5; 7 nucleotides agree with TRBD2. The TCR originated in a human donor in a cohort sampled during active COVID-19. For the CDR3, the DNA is TGTGCCAGCAGCTTAGCGGGACGGGAGGTGGGGACCCAGTACTTC. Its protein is CASSLAGREVGTQYF.